This T cell receptor beta chain was observed in a study of blood T cell repertoires in COVID-19. Study at large: The samples span acute and convalescent COVID-19 from the United States, Italy and Spain. T cells, B-cell-depleted T cells, or PBMCs supplied cDNA or gDNA.

Methods used by the authors: Estimation of nucleated cell counts relied on the amplification of reference gene primers. Sequencing was performed with immunoSEQ multiplex PCR; in TCRdb, only in-frame clones are kept and a portion is missing. Clone size and the V and J calls come from that table; the DNA yielded D and trimming. The sample lists around 81,000 clones, roughly 83% occurring once. Germline-derived CDR1 and CDR2 are LGHNA and YSLEER. CDR3 length: 18 residues. J lost 0 bases, V lost 0 bases, and 5 bases had no gene match. Sequencing was carried out using peripheral blood. The receptor was isolated from a man aged 80 or over with acute or convalescent COVID-19. The rearrangement joins TRBV4-3 to TRBJ2-1; 10 positions agree with TRBD2. CDR3: CASSQDRAGGSSYNEQFF. CDR3 coding DNA: TGCGCCAGCAGCCAAGATCGAGCGGGGGGGAGCTCCTACAATGAGCAGTTCTTC.